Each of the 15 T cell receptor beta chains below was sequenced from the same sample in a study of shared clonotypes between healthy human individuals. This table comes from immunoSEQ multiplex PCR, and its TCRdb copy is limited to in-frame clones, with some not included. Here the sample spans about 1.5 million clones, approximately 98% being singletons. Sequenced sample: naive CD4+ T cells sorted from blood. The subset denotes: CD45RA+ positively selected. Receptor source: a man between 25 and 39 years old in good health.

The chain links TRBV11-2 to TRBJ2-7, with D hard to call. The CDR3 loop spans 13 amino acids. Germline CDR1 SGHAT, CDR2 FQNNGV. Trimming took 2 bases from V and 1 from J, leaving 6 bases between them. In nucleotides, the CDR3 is TGTGCCAGCAGCTTATTCGGATCCTACGAGCAGTACTTC. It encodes CASSLFGSYEQYF.

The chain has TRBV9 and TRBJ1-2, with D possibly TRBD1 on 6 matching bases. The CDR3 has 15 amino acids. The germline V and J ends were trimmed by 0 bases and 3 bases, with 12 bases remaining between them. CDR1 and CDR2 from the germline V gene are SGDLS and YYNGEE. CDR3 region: CASSVVTGYDYGYTF. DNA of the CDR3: TGTGCCAGCAGCGTAGTTACAGGGTACGACTATGGCTACACCTTC.

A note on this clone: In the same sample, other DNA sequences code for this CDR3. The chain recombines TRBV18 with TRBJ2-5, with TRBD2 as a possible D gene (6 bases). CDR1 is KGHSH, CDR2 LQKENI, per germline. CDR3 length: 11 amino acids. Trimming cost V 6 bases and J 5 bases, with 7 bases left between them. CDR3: CASSAGETQYF. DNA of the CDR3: TGTGCCAGCTCGGCGGGGGAGACCCAGTACTTC.

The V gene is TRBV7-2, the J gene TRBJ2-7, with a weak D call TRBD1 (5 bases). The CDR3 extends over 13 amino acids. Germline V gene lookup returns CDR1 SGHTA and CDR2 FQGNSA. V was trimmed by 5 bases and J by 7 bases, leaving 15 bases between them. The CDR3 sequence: CASSAQTGAEQYF. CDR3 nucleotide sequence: TGTGCCAGCAGCGCCCAGACTGGGGCGGAGCAGTACTTC.

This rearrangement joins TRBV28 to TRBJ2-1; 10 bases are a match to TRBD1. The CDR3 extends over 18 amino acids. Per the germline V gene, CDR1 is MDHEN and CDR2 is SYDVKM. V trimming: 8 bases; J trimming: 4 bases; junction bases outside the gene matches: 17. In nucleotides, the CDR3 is TGTGCCAGCGGGGGACAGGGGAGGGCGGAGGTCCGGTACAATGAGCAGTTCTTC. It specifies CASGGQGRAEVRYNEQFF.

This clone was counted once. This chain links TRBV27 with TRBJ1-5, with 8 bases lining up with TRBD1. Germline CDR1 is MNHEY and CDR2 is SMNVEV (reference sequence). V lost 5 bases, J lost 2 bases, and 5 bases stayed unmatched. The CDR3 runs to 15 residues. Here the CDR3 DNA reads TGTGCCAGCAGTCCGTCGACAGGGGGCAATCAGCCCCAGCATTTT. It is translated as CASSPSTGGNQPQHF.

CDR3 residues: CASSFPSTDTQYF. CDR3 nucleotides: TGTGCCAGCAGCTTTCCCAGCACAGATACGCAGTATTTT. V usage is TRBV7-9 and J usage is TRBJ2-3; D not resolved. V lost 3 bases to trimming and J lost 0 bases, with 4 bases between them. There are 13 residues in the CDR3. Germline V gene data show CDR1 as SEHNR and CDR2 as FQNEAQ (reference sequence).

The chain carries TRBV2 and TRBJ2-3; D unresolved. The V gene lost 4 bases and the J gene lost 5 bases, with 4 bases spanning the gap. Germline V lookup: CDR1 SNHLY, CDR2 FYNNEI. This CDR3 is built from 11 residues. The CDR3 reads CASSVLDTQYF. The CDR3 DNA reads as TGTGCCAGCAGTGTTCTAGATACGCAGTATTTT. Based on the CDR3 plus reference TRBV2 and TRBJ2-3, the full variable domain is EPEVTQTPSHQVTQMGQEVILRCVPISNHLYFYWYRQILGQKVEFLVSFYNNEISEKSEIFDDQFSVERPDGSNFTLKIRSTKLEDSAMYFCASSVLDTQYFGPGTRLTVL.

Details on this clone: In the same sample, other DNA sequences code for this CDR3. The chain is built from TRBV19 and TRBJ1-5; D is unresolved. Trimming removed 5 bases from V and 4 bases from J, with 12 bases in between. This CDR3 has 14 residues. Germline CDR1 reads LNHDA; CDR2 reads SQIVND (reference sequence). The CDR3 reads CASSPGGRNQPQHF. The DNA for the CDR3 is TGTGCCAGTAGTCCCGGTGGGCGGAATCAGCCCCAGCATTTT.

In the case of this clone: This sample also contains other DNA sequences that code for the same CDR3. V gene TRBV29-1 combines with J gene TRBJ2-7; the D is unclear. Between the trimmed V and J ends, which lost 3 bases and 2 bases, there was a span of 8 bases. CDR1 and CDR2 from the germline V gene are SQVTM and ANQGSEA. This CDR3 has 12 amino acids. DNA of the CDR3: TGCAGCGTTGAGGCAGGACCCTACGAGCAGTACTTC. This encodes CSVEAGPYEQYF.

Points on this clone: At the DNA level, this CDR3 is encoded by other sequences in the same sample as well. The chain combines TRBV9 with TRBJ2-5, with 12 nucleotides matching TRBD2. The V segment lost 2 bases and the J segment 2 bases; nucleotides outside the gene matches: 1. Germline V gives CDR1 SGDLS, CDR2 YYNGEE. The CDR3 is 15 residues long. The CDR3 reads CASSVGTSGQETQYF. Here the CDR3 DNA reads TGTGCCAGCAGCGTCGGGACTAGCGGGCAAGAGACCCAGTACTTC.

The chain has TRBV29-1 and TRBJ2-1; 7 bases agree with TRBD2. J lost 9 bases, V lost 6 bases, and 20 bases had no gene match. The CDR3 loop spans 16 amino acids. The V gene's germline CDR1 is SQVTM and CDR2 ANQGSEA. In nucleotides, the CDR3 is TGCAGCGTGGGAACTAGCGCGCGCGCCTTGTCTGGTGAGCAGTTCTTC. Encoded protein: CSVGTSARALSGEQFF.

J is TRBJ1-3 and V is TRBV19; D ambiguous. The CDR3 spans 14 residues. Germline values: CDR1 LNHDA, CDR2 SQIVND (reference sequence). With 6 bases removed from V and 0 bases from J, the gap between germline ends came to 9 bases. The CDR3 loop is CASSPTTSGNTIYF. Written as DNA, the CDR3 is TGTGCCAGTAGCCCGACAACCTCTGGAAACACCATATATTTT.

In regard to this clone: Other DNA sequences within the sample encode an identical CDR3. CDR3 sequence (DNA): TGTGCCAGCAGCTCTGGGGCCAACGTCCTGACTTTC. It encodes CASSSGANVLTF. This chain links TRBV5-8 with TRBJ2-6, with unresolved D. Germline-derived CDR1 and CDR2 are SGHTS and YDEGEE. The V end was cut by 3 bases, the J end by 2 bases, with 0 bases between. The CDR3 spans 12 residues.

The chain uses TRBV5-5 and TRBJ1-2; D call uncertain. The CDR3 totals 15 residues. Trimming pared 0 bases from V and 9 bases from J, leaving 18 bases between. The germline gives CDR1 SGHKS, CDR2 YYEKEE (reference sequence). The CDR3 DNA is TGTGCCAGCAGCTTGGACCCCGGGGTTGAGCGACGCTACACCTTC. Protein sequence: CASSLDPGVERRYTF.